The rows below give T cell receptor beta chains drawn from one sample of a study of T cells in Graves' hyperthyroidism and ophthalmopathy. MiXCR, run by TCRdb on the multiplex PCR reads, gives a single entry per CDR3 protein. The data contain a few hundred thousand distinct CDR3 sequences, about 15% of them singletons. Specimen: blood. These receptors originate from a woman aged 45-59 years with Graves' hyperthyroidism. Both conserved end residues are part of each CDR3. Each record gives: V gene, CDR3 length, J gene, D gene, clone size, CDR3 protein, CDR3 DNA. A D gene is named only where the DNA matches it firmly. Clone size is given for some rows only: seen once, a few or many times, or a class if the clone is expanded.

v_call: TRBV10-3; cdr3_length: 14; j_call: TRBJ2-1; d_call: .; clone_size: .; cdr3_aa: CAISDTTETNEQFF; cdr3_nt: TGTGCCATCAGTGATACAACGGAGACCAATGAGCAGTTCTTC
v_call: TRBV6-2/TRBV6-3; cdr3_length: 12; j_call: TRBJ1-4; d_call: .; clone_size: .; cdr3_aa: CASRDSGEKLFF; cdr3_nt: TGTGCCAGCAGGGACTCCGGAGAAAAACTGTTTTTT
v_call: TRBV27; cdr3_length: 14; j_call: TRBJ2-5; d_call: .; clone_size: many; cdr3_aa: CASSPIARRETQYF; cdr3_nt: TGTGCCAGCAGTCCTATCGCAAGGAGAGAGACCCAGTACTTC
v_call: TRBV27; cdr3_length: 12; j_call: TRBJ2-1; d_call: .; clone_size: few; cdr3_aa: CASRRAYNEQFF; cdr3_nt: TGTGCCAGCCGGAGGGCCTACAATGAGCAGTTCTTC
v_call: TRBV7-3; cdr3_length: 15; j_call: TRBJ2-3; d_call: TRBD2; clone_size: many; cdr3_aa: CASSSLGLDTDTQYF; cdr3_nt: TGTGCCAGCAGCTCTTTGGGACTAGACACAGATACGCAGTATTTT
v_call: TRBV7-9; cdr3_length: 15; j_call: TRBJ2-2; d_call: .; clone_size: .; cdr3_aa: CASSPPGAITGELFF; cdr3_nt: TGTGCCAGCAGCCCCCCTGGGGCGATCACCGGGGAGCTGTTTTTT
v_call: TRBV20-1; cdr3_length: 14; j_call: TRBJ2-2; d_call: .; clone_size: few; cdr3_aa: CSTSQQQNTGELFF; cdr3_nt: TGCAGTACTAGCCAACAGCAAAACACCGGGGAGCTGTTTTTT
v_call: TRBV6-5; cdr3_length: 13; j_call: TRBJ1-1; d_call: .; clone_size: many; cdr3_aa: CASSYRDRAMAFF; cdr3_nt: TGTGCCAGCAGTTACCGGGACCGTGCGATGGCTTTCTTT
v_call: TRBV29-1; cdr3_length: 12; j_call: TRBJ1-2; d_call: TRBD1; clone_size: few; cdr3_aa: CSVSRQGDGYTF; cdr3_nt: TGCAGCGTTTCCCGACAGGGAGATGGCTACACCTTC
v_call: TRBV4-1; cdr3_length: 16; j_call: TRBJ1-4; d_call: .; clone_size: many; cdr3_aa: CASSQVRGRGGEKLFF; cdr3_nt: TGCGCCAGCAGCCAAGTGAGAGGGCGTGGGGGAGAAAAACTGTTTTTT
v_call: TRBV5-1; cdr3_length: 15; j_call: TRBJ1-1; d_call: TRBD1; clone_size: few; cdr3_aa: CASSFLGQGETEAFF; cdr3_nt: TGCGCCAGCAGCTTCCTAGGACAGGGAGAGACTGAAGCTTTCTTT
v_call: TRBV19; cdr3_length: 12; j_call: TRBJ1-2; d_call: .; clone_size: many; cdr3_aa: CASTPGGYGYTF; cdr3_nt: TGTGCCAGTACCCCGGGCGGCTATGGCTACACCTTC
v_call: TRBV12-3/TRBV12-4; cdr3_length: 12; j_call: TRBJ2-3; d_call: .; clone_size: many; cdr3_aa: CASSLIWDTQYF; cdr3_nt: TGTGCCAGCAGTTTAATCTGGGATACGCAGTATTTT
v_call: TRBV6-1; cdr3_length: 13; j_call: TRBJ2-7; d_call: .; clone_size: .; cdr3_aa: CASSEAESYEQYF; cdr3_nt: TGTGCCAGCAGTGAAGCTGAGAGCTACGAGCAGTACTTC
v_call: TRBV11-2; cdr3_length: 13; j_call: TRBJ1-1; d_call: .; clone_size: many; cdr3_aa: CASSLGGQIEAFF; cdr3_nt: TGTGCCAGCAGCTTAGGCGGACAGATCGAAGCTTTCTTT
v_call: TRBV5-1; cdr3_length: 17; j_call: TRBJ2-5; d_call: TRBD2; clone_size: .; cdr3_aa: CASSSGLAGGPVETQYF; cdr3_nt: TGCGCCAGCAGCTCGGGACTAGCGGGAGGGCCTGTTGAGACCCAGTACTTC
v_call: TRBV19; cdr3_length: 15; j_call: TRBJ1-6; d_call: TRBD1; clone_size: .; cdr3_aa: CASSISDTGGSPLHF; cdr3_nt: TGTGCCAGTAGTATCAGTGATACAGGGGGTTCACCCCTCCACTTT
v_call: TRBV6-1; cdr3_length: 16; j_call: TRBJ1-2; d_call: .; clone_size: many; cdr3_aa: CASSSPPGQLNYGYTF; cdr3_nt: TGTGCCAGCAGTTCACCGCCTGGACAGCTGAACTATGGCTACACCTTC
v_call: TRBV7-2; cdr3_length: 15; j_call: TRBJ2-7; d_call: TRBD2; clone_size: many; cdr3_aa: CASSFRTSGRDEQYF; cdr3_nt: TGTGCCAGCAGCTTTAGGACTAGCGGGAGGGATGAGCAGTACTTC
v_call: TRBV7-3; cdr3_length: 15; j_call: TRBJ2-4; d_call: TRBD1; clone_size: many; cdr3_aa: CASSEQGAAKNIQYF; cdr3_nt: TGTGCCAGCAGCGAACAGGGGGCGGCCAAAAACATTCAGTACTTC
v_call: TRBV19; cdr3_length: 15; j_call: TRBJ1-1; d_call: TRBD1; clone_size: .; cdr3_aa: CASMAIRTGNTEAFF; cdr3_nt: TGTGCCAGTATGGCGATTCGGACAGGGAACACTGAAGCTTTCTTT
v_call: TRBV7-9; cdr3_length: 16; j_call: TRBJ2-1; d_call: TRBD2; clone_size: many; cdr3_aa: CASSLKTSGLHNEQFF; cdr3_nt: TGTGCCAGCAGCTTAAAGACTAGCGGGTTACACAATGAGCAGTTCTTC
v_call: TRBV28; cdr3_length: 14; j_call: TRBJ2-3; d_call: .; clone_size: many; cdr3_aa: CASSLGQSTDTQYF; cdr3_nt: TGTGCCAGCAGTTTGGGGCAGAGCACAGATACGCAGTATTTT
v_call: TRBV2; cdr3_length: 15; j_call: TRBJ2-7; d_call: TRBD1; clone_size: .; cdr3_aa: CASSEVTGSSYEQYF; cdr3_nt: TGTGCCAGCAGTGAAGTGACAGGGTCATCCTACGAGCAGTACTTC
v_call: TRBV20-1; cdr3_length: 17; j_call: TRBJ2-5; d_call: TRBD2; clone_size: many; cdr3_aa: CSATLLGGLAGQETQYF; cdr3_nt: TGCAGTGCTACCCTATTGGGGGGACTAGCGGGGCAAGAGACCCAGTACTTC
v_call: TRBV25-1; cdr3_length: 17; j_call: TRBJ1-5; d_call: TRBD1; clone_size: .; cdr3_aa: CASSNSGTGAGGQPQHF; cdr3_nt: TGTGCCAGCAGTAACTCTGGGACAGGGGCGGGAGGTCAGCCCCAGCATTTT
v_call: TRBV7-9; cdr3_length: 17; j_call: TRBJ2-1; d_call: TRBD2; clone_size: many; cdr3_aa: CASTKTGTSGSLGEQFF; cdr3_nt: TGTGCCAGCACCAAAACCGGGACTAGCGGGAGTTTGGGTGAGCAGTTCTTC
v_call: TRBV7-8; cdr3_length: 17; j_call: TRBJ2-2; d_call: .; clone_size: few; cdr3_aa: CASSLVLTVANTGELFF; cdr3_nt: TGTGCCAGCAGCTTAGTTTTAACAGTCGCGAACACCGGGGAGCTGTTTTTT
v_call: TRBV6-1; cdr3_length: 13; j_call: TRBJ2-7; d_call: .; clone_size: few; cdr3_aa: CASTDEGGYEQYF; cdr3_nt: TGTGCCAGCACCGACGAGGGGGGCTACGAGCAGTACTTC
v_call: TRBV2; cdr3_length: 11; j_call: TRBJ1-1; d_call: TRBD1; clone_size: .; cdr3_aa: CASRGRGRTFF; cdr3_nt: TGTGCCAGCAGGGGGAGGGGGCGAACTTTCTTT
v_call: TRBV10-2; cdr3_length: 11; j_call: TRBJ2-2; d_call: .; clone_size: many; cdr3_aa: CASRGPGELFF; cdr3_nt: TGCGCCAGCAGGGGCCCGGGGGAGCTGTTTTTT
v_call: TRBV12-3/TRBV12-4; cdr3_length: 12; j_call: TRBJ1-2; d_call: TRBD1; clone_size: few; cdr3_aa: CASSARGEGYTF; cdr3_nt: TGTGCCAGCAGTGCCAGGGGGGAGGGCTACACCTTC
v_call: TRBV5-1; cdr3_length: 15; j_call: TRBJ1-5; d_call: .; clone_size: many; cdr3_aa: CASSLGVDSNQPQHF; cdr3_nt: TGCGCCAGCAGCTTGGGTGTGGATAGCAATCAGCCCCAGCATTTT